Shown below are 5 T cell receptor beta chains from a single sample sequenced in a study of cytomegalovirus exposure and HLA in healthy donors. Primers: 60 Vbeta forward and 13 Jbeta reverse. TCRdb keeps only in-frame clones here, not all; method: immunoSEQ multiplex PCR. The table records 110,000 to 150,000 clones, about 64% of them present only once. What was sequenced was PBMCs. Receptors were obtained from a man aged 55-75 years in good health and CMV-seronegative.

A few counts support this clone. The chain recombines TRBV19 with TRBJ1-1; 8 bases fit TRBD1. This CDR3 has 14 residues. Germline trimming cut 4 bases from V and 6 bases from J; bases unmatched to any gene: 7. Germline values: CDR1 LNHDA, CDR2 SQIVND (reference sequence). CDR3 sequence: CASSTQGASAEAFF. The CDR3 region has the DNA TGTGCCAGTAGTACCCAGGGGGCTTCGGCTGAAGCTTTCTTT.

The rearrangement uses TRBV5-1 and TRBJ2-3, with 14 positions matching TRBD2. The V segment lost 4 bases and the J segment 4 bases; nucleotides outside the gene matches: 5. The CDR3 consists of 16 residues. Looked up from germline, CDR1 is SGHRS and CDR2 is YFSETQ. DNA of the CDR3: TGCGCCAGCAGCCCGGGACTAGCGGGAGAATCAGATACGCAGTATTTT. Residues: CASSPGLAGESDTQYF.

The V and J genes are TRBV19 and TRBJ1-1; 8 positions match TRBD1. The CDR3 sequence is 13 residues long. Germline V gene sequence: CDR1 LNHDA, CDR2 SQIVND (reference sequence). V was clipped by 9 bases and J by 1 base; unmatched bases: 4. The CDR3 DNA sequence: TGTGCCAGCCAGGACAGGGCGAACACTGAAGCTTTCTTT. Translation: CASQDRANTEAFF.

The rearrangement links TRBV6-5 to TRBJ1-1, with a possible D match to TRBD1 (6 bases). The CDR3 runs to 13 residues. The germline V and J ends were trimmed by 2 bases and 3 bases, with 7 bases remaining between them. Per germline, CDR1 MNHEY and CDR2 SVGAGI. The CDR3 reads CASSYEGDTEAFF. DNA of the CDR3: TGTGCCAGCAGTTACGAGGGGGACACTGAAGCTTTCTTT.

The V and J genes are TRBV7-8 and TRBJ2-3; 7 bases fit TRBD2. V trimming: 5 bases; J trimming: 2 bases; junction bases outside the gene matches: 7. CDR1 and CDR2 (germline): SGHVS, FQNEAQ. This CDR3 region has 15 residues. CDR3 in amino acids: CASSVVSGPTDTQYF. The CDR3, as DNA: TGTGCCAGCAGCGTAGTTAGCGGGCCCACAGATACGCAGTATTTT.